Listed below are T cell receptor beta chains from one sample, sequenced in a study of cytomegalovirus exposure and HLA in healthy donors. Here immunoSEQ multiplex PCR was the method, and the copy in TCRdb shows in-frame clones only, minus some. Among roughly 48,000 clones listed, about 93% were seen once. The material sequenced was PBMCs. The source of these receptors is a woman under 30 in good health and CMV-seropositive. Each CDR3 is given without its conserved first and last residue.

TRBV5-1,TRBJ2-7,ASSLHDSYEQY
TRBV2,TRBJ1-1,ASSESAGITEAF
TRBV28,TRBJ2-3,ASSSQGETDTQY
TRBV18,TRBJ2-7,ASSSTGTGLIGSYEQY
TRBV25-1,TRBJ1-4,ASSGEGLFEKLF
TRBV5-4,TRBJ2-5,ASSRPKQGIQETQY
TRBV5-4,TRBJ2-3,ASSLGDRASTDTQY
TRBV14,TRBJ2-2,ASSQAFPGTFGTGELF
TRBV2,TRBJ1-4,ASSDSPGLLGANEKLF
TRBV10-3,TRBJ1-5,AIKDDRGRFNQPQH
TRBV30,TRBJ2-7,AWSVRQGTQY
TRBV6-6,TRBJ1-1,ASTPGGDGTEAF
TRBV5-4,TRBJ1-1,ASSSGRVSMNTEAF
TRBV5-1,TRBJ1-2,ASSLSPGSYGYT
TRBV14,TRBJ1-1,ASSQLTGGMGVNTEAF
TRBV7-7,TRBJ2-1,ASSPGLAGGPNEQF
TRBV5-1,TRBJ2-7,ASSLLRLGGEQY
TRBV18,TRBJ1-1,ASSPEQGVGVNEAF
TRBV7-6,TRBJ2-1,ASSLVAGGPYEQF
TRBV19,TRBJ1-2,ASRVDRSPAYGYT
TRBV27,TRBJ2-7,ASSLLGSRIRSYEQY
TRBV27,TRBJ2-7,ASLSRYGSYEQY
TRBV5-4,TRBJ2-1,ASSLFGSYNEQF
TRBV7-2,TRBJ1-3,ASSLSGGSSGNTIY
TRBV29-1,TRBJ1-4,SVAGTDNEKLF
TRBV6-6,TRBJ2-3,ASSVRQADSDTQY
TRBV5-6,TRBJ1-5,ASSFTGFDQPQH
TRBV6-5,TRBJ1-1,ASSYGQGGTEAF
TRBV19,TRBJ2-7,ASTFSYRGGSYEQY
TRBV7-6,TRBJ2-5,ASSPQGGLAGDPTQY
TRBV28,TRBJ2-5,ASTSGRRETQY
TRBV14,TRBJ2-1,ASSQDSLTTSRLVNEQF
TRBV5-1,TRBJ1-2,ASRVAGSEGYT
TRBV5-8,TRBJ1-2,ASSLGQGTYGYT
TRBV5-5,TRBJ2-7,ASSLESIPYEQY
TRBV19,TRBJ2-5,ASSSTGGETQY
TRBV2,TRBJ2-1,ASSSRTTHNEQF
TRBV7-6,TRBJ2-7,ASSKLAGVGPSYEQY
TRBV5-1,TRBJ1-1,ASSLVKGATEAF
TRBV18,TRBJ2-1,ASSPSTAGGRSYNEQF
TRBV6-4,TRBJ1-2,ASSDEGAGGYT
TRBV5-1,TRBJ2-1,ASSLVASAPYNEQF
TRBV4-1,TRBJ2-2,ASSQEGGLVTGELF
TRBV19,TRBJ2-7,ASTGPWDEQY
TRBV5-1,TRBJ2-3,ASSLGLASETDTQY
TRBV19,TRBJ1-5,ASVGQGRGNQPQH
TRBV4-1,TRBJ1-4,ASSQLAATNEKLF
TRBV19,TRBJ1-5,ASSIGTHNQPQH
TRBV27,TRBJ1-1,ASSYSRTTEAF
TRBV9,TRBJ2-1,ASSVEGGLAGGLGEQF